The clone carrying this TCR beta chain has at least ten counts. Antigen specificity is unknown. Stable Graves' hyperthyroidism denoted no ophthalmopathy progression over 18 months. Isolation of PBMCs was performed on 8.5 to 10 ml fresh peripheral blood. The germline gives CDR1 KGHSH, CDR2 LQKENI. The CDR3 extends over 16 amino acids. V shed 3 bases and J 4 bases; nucleotides not matched to a gene: 8. Amplification targeted TCR beta CDR3 regions from RNA transcripts. In the first-round RT-PCR of the TCR CDR3, the HTBI primer set was used. TCRdb reanalysed the multiplex PCR reads using MiXCR and keeps one entry per CDR3 protein. The table lists around 500,000 distinct CDR3 sequences, 13% to 15% of them singletons. This entry belongs to a study of T cells in Graves' hyperthyroidism and ophthalmopathy. Points from the study as a whole: A 13 V-J signature model discriminated ophthalmopathy versus stable hyperthyroidism.

Sequencing was carried out using blood. This clonotype was sampled from a woman aged 40 to 50 with Graves' hyperthyroidism. V is TRBV18 and J is TRBJ2-1, with 8 bases identical to TRBD1. CDR3: CASSPPGQEKYNEQFF. CDR3 nucleotides: TGTGCCAGCTCACCGCCGGGACAGGAGAAATACAATGAGCAGTTCTTC.